This T cell receptor beta chain emerged from a study of T cell clonality in common variable immunodeficiency. Regarding the study as a whole: Common variable immunodeficiency TCR beta sequences reportedly had fewer deletions and N-nucleotide insertions.

The sample holds a few counts of this clone. Its antigen is as yet unknown. With the read ending 3 residues before the CDR3 end, the germline J gene is used to fill in that end. Trimming cost V 8 bases and J 2 bases, with 15 bases left between them. The germline gives CDR1 SNHLY, CDR2 FYNNEI. The CDR3 extends over 15 amino acids. The CVID group had some 15 females and fewer than 35 males, mean age 40. For at least one year, all CVID subjects received replacement immunoglobulin. Some clones are missing from TCRdb's copy, which holds only in-frame ones; the method was immunoSEQ multiplex PCR. The table lists tens of thousands of clones, with no singletons.

The clonotype was recovered from a human donor with common variable immunodeficiency. The chain recombines TRBV2 with TRBJ2-2; D uncertain. The sequenced sample was peripheral blood mononuclear cells. The part of the CDR3 DNA that was read is TGTGCCAGCTCAGAGCAGACTCCTAACACCGGGGAG. Encoded protein: CASSEQTPNTGE. The CDR3 as a whole reads CASSEQTPNTGELFF.